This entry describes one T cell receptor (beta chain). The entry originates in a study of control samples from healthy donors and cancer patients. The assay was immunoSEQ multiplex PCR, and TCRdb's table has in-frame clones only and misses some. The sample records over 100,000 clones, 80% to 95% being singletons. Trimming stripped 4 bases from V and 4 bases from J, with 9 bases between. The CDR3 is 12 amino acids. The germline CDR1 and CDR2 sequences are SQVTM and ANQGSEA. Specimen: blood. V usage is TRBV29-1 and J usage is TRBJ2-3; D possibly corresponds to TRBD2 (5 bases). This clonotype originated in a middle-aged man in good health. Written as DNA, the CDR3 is TGCAGCGTTGGGACTCTGGCAGATACGCAGTATTTT. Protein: CSVGTLADTQYF.